This T cell receptor (beta chain) emerged from a study of blood T cells in healthy people across ages. There are 15 residues in the CDR3. In germline, CDR1 is SEHNR, CDR2 FQNEAQ (reference sequence). Primers used in a second PCR of roughly 6 to 11 cycles were a sample-barcoded 5' primer and a J-beta primer mix. Each cDNA molecule received a tag from a template-switch adaptor that had 12 random nucleotides. TCRdb redid the calling of the 5' RACE reads with MiXCR, one entry per CDR3 protein. The sample carries 780,000 or so distinct CDR3 sequences, more than 55% recorded once. Every participating donor contributed roughly 11 milliliters of peripheral blood through a draw.

This rearrangement joins TRBV7-9 to TRBJ2-1; 7 bases match TRBD1. The better agreement between TRBJ2-7 and the DNA end casts doubt on the J call. Sequenced: blood. This TCR came from a man aged 35-49 years in good health. The CDR3 nucleotides read TGTGCCAGCAGCTACAGACAGGGAACCTACAATGAGCAGTACTTC. Translation: CASSYRQGTYNEQYF.